This T cell receptor beta chain stems from a study of cytomegalovirus exposure and HLA in healthy donors. Study-level results: The authors listed 180 or so TCR beta chains as cytomegalovirus-associated. It was found in a later analysis that first-cohort TCR clusters tended to co-occur in the 120 validation repertoires. CMV antigen specificity of three CMV-associated chains was confirmed in vitro.

Only in-frame clones appear in the TCRdb table, and some are missing; sequencing was by immunoSEQ multiplex PCR. This table holds approximately 160,000 clones, roughly nine tenths found once. V gave up 0 bases and J gave up 6 bases, with 11 bases separating them. This CDR3 comprises 14 residues. Germline-derived CDR1 and CDR2 are SGHDN and FVKESK. From the 120-subject validation cohort, which was separate from the roughly 690-subject first cohort, the donors were drawn. Comment on this clone: The target antigen is unknown.

The receptor's source is a woman younger than 30 in good health and CMV-seropositive. Sequenced sample: PBMCs. The V call is TRBV14, the J call TRBJ1-2; D remains unclear. This CDR3 reads CASSQDLREDGYTF. As DNA, the CDR3 is TGTGCCAGCAGCCAAGATCTAAGGGAGGATGGCTACACCTTC.